The rows below give T cell receptor beta chains drawn from one sample of a study of T cells in Graves' hyperthyroidism and ophthalmopathy. TCRdb ran MiXCR on the multiplex PCR reads and lists one entry per CDR3 protein. The data hold a few hundred thousand distinct CDR3 sequences, with roughly 14% observed a single time. Source material: blood. Receptors originate from a woman in her 30s with Graves' hyperthyroidism that later progressed to Graves' ophthalmopathy. Each CDR3 is given with its conserved first and last residue. The order of the fields is D gene, clone size, J gene, V gene, CDR3 DNA, CDR3 protein. A D gene is named only where the DNA matches it firmly. Rows may omit the clone size; those that give it use once, few, many or a size class.

- few TRBJ1-2 TRBV6-1 TGTGCCAGCAGTCAAGGACCGCCGGTGACGGTCTACACCTTC CASSQGPPVTVYTF
- many TRBJ2-7 TRBV2 TGTGCCAGCAGAGAAGGTCTCTACGAGCAGTACTTC CASREGLYEQYF
- - TRBJ1-1 TRBV3-1 TGTGCCAGCAGCCAAGAAGCAGGCACGTACACTGAAGCTTTCTTT CASSQEAGTYTEAFF
TRBD1 many TRBJ1-2 TRBV6-1 TGTGCCAGCACCCCGGGACAGGGGAACTATGGCTACACCTTC CASTPGQGNYGYTF
- few TRBJ2-7 TRBV7-8 TGTGCCAGCACCCGAAAAGGGGACGAGCAGTACTTC CASTRKGDEQYF
- many TRBJ1-5 TRBV14 TGTGCCAGCAGCCAGCTGCCAGGCCAGCCCCAGCATTTT CASSQLPGQPQHF
TRBD2 - TRBJ2-7 TRBV4-2 TGTGCCAGCAGCCAATCACTAGCGGGGAGGCTCCACGAGCAGTACTTC CASSQSLAGRLHEQYF
- - TRBJ2-7 TRBV20-1 TGCAGTGCTAGATCCCCGGTAGAGGGAGCGGTCTACGAGCAGTACTTC CSARSPVEGAVYEQYF
- - TRBJ1-3 TRBV4-1 TGCGCCAGCAGCCAGGATCCCCCAGGGGCCTCTGGAAACACCATATATTTT CASSQDPPGASGNTIYF
TRBD2 - TRBJ2-1 TRBV10-3 TGTGCCATCAGTGAGTGGGGAGGGACTAGCGGATACAATGAGCAGTTCTTC CAISEWGGTSGYNEQFF
TRBD1 many TRBJ1-1 TRBV12-3/TRBV12-4 TGTGCCAGCGCGGGACAGGCGAACACTGAAGCTTTCTTT CASAGQANTEAFF
TRBD1 - TRBJ1-2 TRBV24-1 TGTGCCACCAGTGATTTGGGGACAGACTATGGCTACACCTTC CATSDLGTDYGYTF
TRBD2 many TRBJ2-5 TRBV10-3 TGTGCCATCAGCAGGACTAGCGGCGGGTCAGAGACCCAGTACTTC CAISRTSGGSETQYF
- many TRBJ1-5 TRBV11-3 TGTGCCAGCAGCTTAAGTTCTGGTAACAATCAGCCCCAGCATTTT CASSLSSGNNQPQHF
- few TRBJ2-2 TRBV9 TGTGCCAGCAGCGTAGAATTATCGAACACCGGGGAGCTGTTTTTT CASSVELSNTGELFF
TRBD2 - TRBJ2-1 TRBV6-1 TGTGCCAGCAGTGAAGCGCTGACTAGCGGGAAAAACAATGAGCAGTTCTTC CASSEALTSGKNNEQFF